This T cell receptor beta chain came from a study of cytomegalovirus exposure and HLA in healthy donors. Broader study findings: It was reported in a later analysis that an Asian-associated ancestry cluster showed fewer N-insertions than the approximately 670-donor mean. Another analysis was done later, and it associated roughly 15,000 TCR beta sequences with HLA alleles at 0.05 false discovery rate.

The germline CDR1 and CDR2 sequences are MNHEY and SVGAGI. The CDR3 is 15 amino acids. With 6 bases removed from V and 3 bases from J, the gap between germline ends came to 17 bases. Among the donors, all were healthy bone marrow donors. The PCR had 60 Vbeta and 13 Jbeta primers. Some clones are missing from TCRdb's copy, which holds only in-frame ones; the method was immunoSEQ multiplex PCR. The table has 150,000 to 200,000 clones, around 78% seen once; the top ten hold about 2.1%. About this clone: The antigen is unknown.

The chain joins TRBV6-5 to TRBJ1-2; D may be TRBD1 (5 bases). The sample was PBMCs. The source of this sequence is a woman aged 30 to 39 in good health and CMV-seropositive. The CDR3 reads CASSRYRGTHYGYTF. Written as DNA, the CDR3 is TGTGCCAGCAGCCGCTACCGGGGGACCCACTATGGCTACACCTTC.